The rows below give T cell receptor beta chains drawn from one sample of a study of blood T cell repertoires in COVID-19. Method: immunoSEQ multiplex PCR; TCRdb's copy keeps in-frame clones and lacks some. Of approximately 180,000 clones in the sample, roughly 85% are singletons; the top ten hold roughly 9.7%. Material for sequencing was peripheral blood. The receptors shown here come from a human donor with active or convalescent COVID-19. The donor label of this sample is uncertain. The CDR3 runs from the conserved cysteine through the conserved F or W. The D gene is left open where the match is weak. The size entry is marked missing in some rows and otherwise reads once, few, many or a size class.

TRBV7-8	once	NA	TRBJ2-4	TGTGCCAGCAGCCTCTCGAGCGGGTTAGCCAAAAACATTCAGTACTTC	CASSLSSGLAKNIQYF
TRBV18	NA	TRBD1	TRBJ2-7	TGTGCCAGCTCACCGGGACAGGGGGCGAACGAGCAGTACTTC	CASSPGQGANEQYF
TRBV6-1	NA	NA	TRBJ2-7	TGTGCCAGCAGTTCACAGGGCTACGAGCAGTACTTC	CASSSQGYEQYF
TRBV25-1	NA	NA	TRBJ1-2	TGTGCCAGCAGTGAAGACAGGTCCTATGGCTACACCTTC	CASSEDRSYGYTF
TRBV4-3	NA	TRBD1	TRBJ1-1	TGCGCCAGCAGCCAAGGTTTGGACAGGGAGGACACTGAAGCTTTCTTT	CASSQGLDREDTEAFF
TRBV19	NA	TRBD2	TRBJ2-7	TGTGCCAGTAGTTTGAGCGGGGGTTATTACGAGCAGTACTTC	CASSLSGGYYEQYF
TRBV30	NA	NA	TRBJ2-3	TGTGCCTATATAAGGGGGTTTGGTACGCAGTATTTT	CAYIRGFGTQYF
TRBV6-4	NA	TRBD2	TRBJ2-3	TGTGCCAGCAGTGAGGTGGCTAGCGGGGGGCCAACAGATACGCAGTATTTT	CASSEVASGGPTDTQYF
TRBV12-5	NA	TRBD1	TRBJ2-3	TGTGCTAGTGGTCCCCCCGGGACAGGGCTCACAGATACGCAGTATTTT	CASGPPGTGLTDTQYF
TRBV4-2	NA	TRBD2	TRBJ2-3	TGTGCCAGCAGCCAAGAGACTAGCAGCACAGATACGCAGTATTTT	CASSQETSSTDTQYF
TRBV5-1	NA	NA	TRBJ2-5	TGCGCCAGCAGCTTGGTTATAGGCGGCAGGGGCCAAGAGACCCAGTACTTC	CASSLVIGGRGQETQYF
TRBV10-3	once	TRBD1	TRBJ1-2	TGTGCCATCAAGGACAGGGAAGAAGATGGCTACACCTTC	CAIKDREEDGYTF
TRBV5-1	NA	TRBD2	TRBJ2-3	TGCGCCAGCACCCGGGCGGGAGAGTCAGATACGCAGTATTTT	CASTRAGESDTQYF
TRBV19	few	TRBD1	TRBJ1-2	TGTGCCAGTAGTGTCCGGACAGGGTATGGCTACACCTTC	CASSVRTGYGYTF
TRBV5-5	NA	NA	TRBJ2-1	TGTGCCAGCAGCTTGGGGGACTGGGTGTACAATGAGCAGTTCTTC	CASSLGDWVYNEQFF
TRBV4-3	NA	NA	TRBJ1-6	TGCGCCAGCAGCCACGGACAGAGCTCCTATAATTCACCCCTCCACTTT	CASSHGQSSYNSPLHF
TRBV2	NA	NA	TRBJ1-1	TGTGCCAGCAGTGAACGACAGCCGTTGAACACTGAAGCTTTCTTT	CASSERQPLNTEAFF
TRBV27	NA	TRBD1	TRBJ2-2	TGTGCCAGCAAAAGGGGCAGGGGGAGTACCGGGGAGCTGTTTTTT	CASKRGRGSTGELFF
TRBV5-6	NA	TRBD2	TRBJ2-1	TGTGCCAGCAGCTTCAAAAGGACTAGGGGTTACAATGAGCAGTTCTTC	CASSFKRTRGYNEQFF
TRBV5-4	NA	TRBD1	TRBJ2-7	TGTGCCAGCAGCCCGGAGGGCTATACAGGGGGCTACGAGCAGTACTTC	CASSPEGYTGGYEQYF
TRBV7-3	once	TRBD2	TRBJ2-2	TGTGCCAGCAGCTTTACTAGCGGGGGTGCGAGCGGGGAGCTGTTTTTT	CASSFTSGGASGELFF
TRBV9	NA	TRBD1	TRBJ2-5	TGTGCCAGCAGCTCCGGACAGGCAGAGACCCAGTACTTC	CASSSGQAETQYF
TRBV28	NA	NA	TRBJ1-1	TGTGCCAGCAGTTGGAGGGTACGTAGGGCTGAAGCTTTCTTT	CASSWRVRRAEAFF
TRBV3-1/TRBV3-2	once	TRBD2	TRBJ2-3	TGTGCCAGCAGCCAAGCTAGCGGGCCGAGCACAGATACGCAGTATTTT	CASSQASGPSTDTQYF
TRBV7-2	NA	TRBD1	TRBJ2-3	TGTGCCAGCAGGAGACAGGGGCTTGACGGCCCGCAGTATTTT	CASRRQGLDGPQYF
TRBV5-4	NA	TRBD2	TRBJ2-7	TGTGCCAGCGGACTAGCGGGGGGCTACGAGCAGTACTTC	CASGLAGGYEQYF
TRBV18	NA	TRBD1	TRBJ1-6	TGTGCCAGCTCACCGGGACAGGAGGACAATTCACCCCTCCACTTT	CASSPGQEDNSPLHF
TRBV5-1	NA	NA	TRBJ2-1	TGCGCCAGCAGCTTGGATCGCAATGAGCAGTTCTTC	CASSLDRNEQFF